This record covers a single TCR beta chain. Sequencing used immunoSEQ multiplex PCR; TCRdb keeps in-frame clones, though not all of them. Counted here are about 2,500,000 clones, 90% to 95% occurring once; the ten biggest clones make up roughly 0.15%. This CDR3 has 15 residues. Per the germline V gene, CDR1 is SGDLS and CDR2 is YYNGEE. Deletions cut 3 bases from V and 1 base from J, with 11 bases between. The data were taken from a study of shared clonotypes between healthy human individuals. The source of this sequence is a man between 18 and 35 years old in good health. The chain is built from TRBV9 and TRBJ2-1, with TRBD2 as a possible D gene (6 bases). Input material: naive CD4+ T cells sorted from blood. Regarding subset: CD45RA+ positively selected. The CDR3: CASSGMGGSYNEQFF. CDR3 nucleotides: TGTGCCAGCAGCGGGATGGGGGGATCCTACAATGAGCAGTTCTTC.